The 20 T cell receptor beta chains below were found in one sample sequenced in a study of T cell changes during pregnancy in multiple sclerosis. Produced via immunoSEQ multiplex PCR; TCRdb's table is partial and in-frame only. The sample holds 79,000 or so clones, 75% to 90% seen once. The starting material was peripheral blood, obtained before pregnancy. The receptors were sampled from a female donor with multiple sclerosis, enrolled in a pregnancy study.

This sequence joins TRBV7-2 and TRBJ2-1; D is possibly TRBD2 (5 bases). The CDR3 runs to 16 residues. The ends were cut back, 1 base at V and 9 bases at J, with 19 bases in the middle. Germline V lookup: CDR1 SGHTA, CDR2 FQGNSA. Written as DNA, the CDR3 is TGTGCCAGCAGCTTAGTTTGGAGCCGGAGGTCGGGTGAGCAGTTCTTC. It encodes CASSLVWSRRSGEQFF.

This chain connects TRBV7-6 to TRBJ2-2; tentatively, D is TRBD2 (6 bases). The CDR3 spans 15 residues. Trimming removed 6 bases at V and 5 bases at J, with 16 bases between. In germline, CDR1 is SGHVS, CDR2 FNYEAQ. CDR3 DNA: TGTGCCAGCAGTTTAAGCGGGTTCGAAACCGGGGAGCTGTTTTTT. Translation gives CASSLSGFETGELFF.

This chain links TRBV19 with TRBJ2-6; D perhaps matches TRBD1 (6 bases). Trimming pared 4 bases from V and 4 bases from J, leaving 14 bases between. The germline gives CDR1 LNHDA, CDR2 SQIVND (reference sequence). The CDR3 consists of 16 residues. The CDR3 region has the DNA TGTGCCAGTAGTACCCCGCGACAGGCAGGGGCCAACGTCCTGACTTTC. It yields the protein CASSTPRQAGANVLTF. The full variable domain, its missing parts supplied by reference TRBV19 and TRBJ2-6, is DGGITQSPKYLFRKEGQNVTLSCEQNLNHDAMYWYRQDPGQGLRLIYYSQIVNDFQKGDIAEGYSVSREKKESFPLTVTSAQKNPTAFYLCASSTPRQAGANVLTFGAGSRLTVL.

V gene TRBV10-3 combines with J gene TRBJ2-2, with 7 positions matching TRBD2. Germline V gives CDR1 ENHRY, CDR2 SYGVKD. The CDR3 length is 12 residues. J was trimmed by 6 bases and V by 11 bases; bases with no gene match: 6. CDR3 residues: CALGREAGELFF. The CDR3 nucleotides are TGTGCCCTCGGCCGGGAGGCCGGGGAGCTGTTTTTT.

The V and J genes are TRBV4-2 and TRBJ2-5, with D tentatively TRBD2 (7 bases). The CDR3 is 17 amino acids. In germline, CDR1 is LGHNA, CDR2 YNFKEQ. Trimming removed 0 bases from V and 5 bases from J, with 19 bases in between. CDR3: CASSQDGGGGGRETQYF. The CDR3 DNA is TGTGCCAGCAGCCAAGATGGAGGGGGGGGCGGTAGGGAGACCCAGTACTTC.

CDR3 nucleotides: TGTGCCAGCGCTAGGGGGCCCACGGGGGCGGGCAATCAGCCCCAGCATTTT. Protein sequence: CASARGPTGAGNQPQHF. The gene calls are TRBV7-9 and TRBJ1-5; 7 bases map to TRBD1. The germline gives CDR1 SEHNR, CDR2 FQNEAQ (reference sequence). The junction had 15 bases not matched to a gene; V was cut back by 8 bases and J by 2 bases. This CDR3 has 17 amino acids.

The chain uses TRBV4-3 and TRBJ1-3, with TRBD1 matching 7 bases. CDR1 and CDR2 from the germline V gene are LGHNA and YSLEER. The CDR3 has 15 amino acids. The V gene end was trimmed by 7 bases and the J gene end by 4 bases; junction bases not matched to a gene: 10. This CDR3 is CASTTGVRDGNTIYF. The CDR3 DNA reads as TGCGCCAGCACCACAGGGGTCCGGGACGGAAACACCATATATTTT.

In nucleotides, the CDR3 is TGTGCCAGCAGCTCAGTGGGGGGACTAGCATCCACCGAGCAGTACTTC. Residues: CASSSVGGLASTEQYF. This sequence joins TRBV7-9 and TRBJ2-7; 9 nucleotides match TRBD2. This CDR3 is built from 16 residues. V shed 4 bases, J shed 6 bases, and the junction held 13 bases outside the gene matches. Per the germline V gene, CDR1 is SEHNR and CDR2 is FQNEAQ (reference sequence).

J is TRBJ1-5 and V is TRBV2, with TRBD1 identical over 9 bases. Germline CDR1 and CDR2: SNHLY and FYNNEI. The CDR3 totals 16 residues. V shed 8 bases, J shed 4 bases, and the junction held 12 bases outside the gene matches. The CDR3 coding sequence is TGTGCCAGCTTCCTTCCGTCCGGGACAGGGAATCAGCCCCAGCATTTT. Its protein is CASFLPSGTGNQPQHF.

The V gene is TRBV15, the J gene TRBJ1-5; D uncertain. V lost 1 base and J lost 11, with 18 bases in between. Germline loops: CDR1 LNHNV, CDR2 YYDKDF (reference sequence). The CDR3 length is 15 residues. CDR3 residues: CATSRVDGILLTQHF. The CDR3 region has the DNA TGTGCCACCAGCAGAGTGGACGGGATCCTTCTTACCCAGCATTTT.

The table lists this clone with a few counts. The rearrangement joins TRBV4-2 to TRBJ2-7, with D perhaps TRBD2 (6 bases). The germline V gene has CDR1 LGHNA and CDR2 YNFKEQ. Trimming cost V 2 bases and J 3 bases, with 14 bases left between them. CDR3 size: 15 residues. The CDR3 loop reads CASSQFGDGGYEQYF. CDR3 DNA sequence: TGTGCCAGCAGCCAATTTGGGGACGGGGGCTACGAGCAGTACTTC.

The gene calls are TRBV2 and TRBJ2-1, with 13 bases identical to TRBD2. This CDR3 region has 17 residues. Germline V gene sequence: CDR1 SNHLY, CDR2 FYNNEI. V lost 9 bases, J lost 4 bases, and 12 bases stayed unmatched. Here the CDR3 DNA reads TGTGCCAGTGCCACGGGACTAGCGGGGTTAAAGTACAATGAGCAGTTCTTC. Its translation: CASATGLAGLKYNEQFF.

The chain employs TRBV7-9 and TRBJ2-7, with TRBD1 matching over 7 bases. J gave up 5 bases and V 5 bases, and 9 bases lay outside the gene matches. Germline-derived CDR1 and CDR2 are SEHNR and FQNEAQ (reference sequence). This CDR3 is 14 amino acids long. The CDR3 is CASSPTGDRHEQYF. CDR3 DNA: TGTGCCAGCAGCCCTACAGGGGATCGGCACGAGCAGTACTTC.

The chain uses TRBV7-2 and TRBJ1-6, with a tentative D call TRBD1 (5 bases). CDR1 and CDR2 (germline): SGHTA, FQGNSA. This CDR3 comprises 14 residues. V lost 2 bases and J 9 bases, leaving 11 bases between the germline ends. The CDR3 DNA reads as TGTGCCAGCAGCTTACAGGGATCTGGTTCACCCCTCCACTTT. Protein: CASSLQGSGSPLHF.

In DNA, the CDR3 is TGTGCCAGCAGTTACTCGGGACAGGGGGCCGGAGCTTTCTTT. It codes for CASSYSGQGAGAFF. The chain is built from TRBV6-6 and TRBJ1-1, with 12 bases that match TRBD1. Trimming removed 0 bases from V and 10 bases from J; junction bases left unmatched: 3. CDR3 length equals 14 residues. Germline CDR1 reads MNHNY; CDR2 reads SVGAGI (reference sequence).

This rearrangement joins TRBV7-9 to TRBJ1-3, with D perhaps matching TRBD1 (6 bases). The germline V and J ends were trimmed by 1 base and 2 bases, with 12 bases remaining between them. CDR1 is SEHNR and CDR2 is FQNEAQ in the germline V gene (reference sequence). This CDR3 contains 16 residues. The CDR3 DNA follows: TGTGCCAGCAGCTTAGTGAGCGGGGGCCCTGGAAACACCATATATTTT. Translation: CASSLVSGGPGNTIYF.

This chain joins TRBV19 and TRBJ1-2; 9 bases align to TRBD1. The CDR3 is made up of 16 amino acids. The V gene's germline CDR1 is LNHDA and CDR2 SQIVND (reference sequence). Germline trimming cut 3 bases from V and 6 bases from J; bases unmatched to any gene: 11. CDR3 amino acids: CASSIRPTGGADGYTF. In DNA form, the CDR3 reads TGTGCCAGTAGTATTCGTCCTACAGGGGGCGCTGATGGCTACACCTTC. Supplemented by reference TRBV19 and TRBJ1-2, the full variable domain reads DGGITQSPKYLFRKEGQNVTLSCEQNLNHDAMYWYRQDPGQGLRLIYYSQIVNDFQKGDIAEGYSVSREKKESFPLTVTSAQKNPTAFYLCASSIRPTGGADGYTFGSGTRLTVV.

This clone has only a few counts. The gene calls are TRBV6-6 and TRBJ2-6, with D possibly being TRBD1 (6 bases). V was shortened by 6 bases and J by 0 bases, with 9 bases between the two germline ends. Germline V lookup: CDR1 MNHNY, CDR2 SVGAGI (reference sequence). There are 15 residues in the CDR3. The CDR3 loop reads CASSPQGSGANVLTF. In DNA form, the CDR3 reads TGTGCCAGCAGCCCACAGGGCTCTGGGGCCAACGTCCTGACTTTC.

In DNA, the CDR3 is TGCGCCAGCAGCCAGGGACAGTATAGCAATCAGCCCCAGCATTTT. Translating gives CASSQGQYSNQPQHF. The chain uses TRBV5-1 and TRBJ1-5; 7 positions match TRBD1. This CDR3 has 15 residues. Per germline, CDR1 SGHRS and CDR2 YFSETQ. Trimming at V came to 4 bases and at J to 0 bases, leaving 4 bases not matched to a gene.

J is TRBJ1-1 and V is TRBV27; D gene uncertain. Germline V gene data show CDR1 as MNHEY and CDR2 as SMNVEV (reference sequence). The CDR3 runs to 13 residues. V was trimmed by 0 bases and J by 3 bases, leaving 5 bases between them. CDR3: CASSLSRDTEAFF. CDR3 in DNA: TGTGCCAGCAGTTTATCGCGGGACACTGAAGCTTTCTTT.